The 13 T cell receptor beta chains reported below all come from one sample, sequenced in a study of OX40 agonist ivuxolimab in advanced cancers. Library generation was performed with the immunoSEQ multiplex PCR assay. In TCRdb, the immuneACCESS table is reduced to in-frame sequences with V and J assigned. These tables do not hold every clone; where another copy was compared, an unresolved V gene accounts for under half, and the others remain unexplained. Recorded for this sample are more than 70,000 clones; roughly four fifths of them occurred a single time. The top ten clonotypes cover approximately 5.1% of the sample. Sequenced here: CD4+ or CD8+ T cells sorted from blood, sampled in a trial of the OX40 agonist ivuxolimab. The receptor source for this set is an adult with an advanced solid tumor such as melanoma, head and neck, liver or kidney cancer.

The chain joins TRBV5-1 to TRBJ2-7; 8 bases are shared with TRBD1. There are 16 residues in the CDR3. The germline V gene has CDR1 SGHRS and CDR2 YFSETQ. Trimming at V came to 0 bases and at J to 3 bases, leaving 8 bases not matched to a gene. CDR3 DNA: TGCGCCAGCAGCTTGGAGGGGCCGACAGGGGACTACGAGCAGTACTTC. This gives the protein CASSLEGPTGDYEQYF.

The chain is built from TRBV7-2 and TRBJ2-5, with D tentatively TRBD2 (6 bases). The germline V and J ends were trimmed by 8 bases and 4 bases, with 23 bases remaining between them. The CDR3 loop spans 16 amino acids. Germline CDR1 and CDR2: SGHTA and FQGNSA. The CDR3 loop reads CASVEGSVGRLETQYF. CDR3 DNA sequence: TGTGCCAGCGTGGAAGGTTCCGTAGGGAGGCTAGAGACCCAGTACTTC.

Only one count was recorded for this clone. This chain links TRBV28 with TRBJ2-5, with D hard to call. The CDR3 has 13 amino acids. Germline values: CDR1 MDHEN, CDR2 SYDVKM. Trimming removed 3 bases at V and 1 base at J, with 6 bases between. The CDR3 is CASSFGVQETQYF. In DNA, the CDR3 is TGTGCCAGCAGTTTTGGGGTCCAAGAGACCCAGTACTTC.

This clone was seen only a few times. V and J are TRBV4-2 and TRBJ2-7, with 11 bases fitting TRBD2. The V and J ends lost 4 bases and 0 bases, in that order; junction bases with no gene match: 11. This CDR3 contains 18 residues. Germline V CDR1 and CDR2: LGHNA, YNFKEQ. The CDR3 DNA sequence: TGTGCCAGCAGCCCACTATCGACTAGCGGGGACCTCTCCTACGAGCAGTACTTC. The encoded protein is CASSPLSTSGDLSYEQYF.

This chain joins TRBV9 and TRBJ2-5, with 12 positions matching TRBD2. CDR1 is SGDLS and CDR2 is YYNGEE in the germline V gene. The CDR3 sequence is 17 residues long. J lost 5 bases, V lost 4 bases, and 12 bases had no gene match. The CDR3 region is CASSPTSGGRRGETQYF. DNA for the CDR3: TGTGCCAGCAGCCCGACTAGCGGGGGAAGGCGTGGGGAGACCCAGTACTTC.

This clone appeared once. The chain recombines TRBV6-6 with TRBJ1-4, with D maybe TRBD1 (6 bases). This CDR3 has 15 amino acids. Germline CDR1 and CDR2: MNHNY and SVGAGI (reference sequence). Trimming cost V 4 bases and J 5 bases, with 14 bases left between them. Here the CDR3 DNA reads TGTGCCAGCAGTTCCGTAACAGGGCCGAATGAAAAACTGTTTTTT. Its protein is CASSSVTGPNEKLFF.

J is TRBJ2-3 and V is TRBV5-6; 11 bases agree with TRBD1. This CDR3 contains 14 residues. CDR1 and CDR2 from the germline V gene are SGHDT and YYEEEE. V lost 4 bases and J lost 4; bases outside the gene matches: 2. The CDR3 reads CASSGGQGADTQYF. CDR3 in DNA: TGTGCCAGCAGCGGGGGACAGGGGGCAGATACGCAGTATTTT.

This chain uses TRBV7-2 with TRBJ2-2; 7 positions match TRBD2. The CDR3 length is 15 residues. J gave up 6 bases and V 3 bases, and 7 bases lay outside the gene matches. The V gene's germline CDR1 is SGHTA and CDR2 FQGNSA. The CDR3 here is CASSFGGTESGELFF. CDR3 sequence (DNA): TGTGCCAGCAGCTTCGGGGGGACCGAATCCGGGGAGCTGTTTTTT. The variable domain in full, with the rest retrieved from reference TRBV7-2 and TRBJ2-2, is GAGVSQSPSNKVTEKGKDVELRCDPISGHTALYWYRQSLGQGLEFLIYFQGNSAPDKSGLPSDRFSAERTGGSVSTLTIQRTQQEDSAVYLCASSFGGTESGELFFGEGSRLTVL.

This chain uses TRBV29-1 with TRBJ2-3; 13 bases match TRBD2. The germline V gene encodes CDR1 SQVTM and CDR2 ANQGSEA. J gave up 0 bases and V 4 bases, and 4 bases lay outside the gene matches. CDR3 length: 16 residues. In DNA, the CDR3 is TGCAGCGTTGGGGGACTAGCGGGAATTAGCACAGATACGCAGTATTTT. This gives the protein CSVGGLAGISTDTQYF.

The chain has TRBV18 and TRBJ2-7; D is possibly TRBD1 (7 bases). Trimming cost V 4 bases and J 6 bases, with 16 bases left between them. The CDR3 contains 14 residues. Germline loops: CDR1 KGHSH, CDR2 LQKENI. The CDR3 DNA sequence: TGTGCCAGCTCACAAGTGCGGGACAGCGGCGAGCAGTACTTC. Translation: CASSQVRDSGEQYF. Full variable domain (remainder filled in from reference TRBV18 and TRBJ2-7): NAGVMQNPRHLVRRRGQEARLRCSPMKGHSHVYWYRQLPEEGLKFMVYLQKENIIDESGMPKERFSAEFPKEGPSILRIQQVVRGDSAAYFCASSQVRDSGEQYFGPGTRLTVT.

This rearrangement joins TRBV19 to TRBJ2-7; either TRBD1 or TRBD2 may supply D (5 bases each). The germline V and J ends were trimmed by 9 bases and 2 bases, with 11 bases remaining between them. Per the germline V gene, CDR1 is LNHDA and CDR2 is SQIVND (reference sequence). The CDR3 contains 12 residues. The CDR3 loop is CASGTAPYEQYF. The CDR3 coding sequence is TGTGCCAGCGGGACCGCACCCTACGAGCAGTACTTC.

The rearrangement joins TRBV6-5 to TRBJ1-2, with TRBD1 matching over 7 bases. V lost 7 bases, J lost 7 bases, and 6 bases stayed unmatched. Per germline, CDR1 MNHEY and CDR2 SVGAGI. This CDR3 is 12 amino acids long. CDR3 sequence reads: CASTQGGGGYTF. In DNA form, the CDR3 reads TGTGCCAGCACCCAGGGGGGGGGTGGCTACACCTTC.

V is TRBV5-5 and J is TRBJ2-7; TRBD1 matches 10 bases. Germline CDR1 SGHKS, CDR2 YYEKEE (reference sequence). The CDR3 covers 15 residues. V lost 5 bases, J lost 7 bases, and 12 bases stayed unmatched. CDR3 nucleotides: TGTGCCAGCAGTAATAGAGCCGGGACAGGGGTAGAGCAGTACTTC. This sequence encodes CASSNRAGTGVEQYF. Full variable domain (missing parts from reference TRBV5-5 and TRBJ2-7): DAGVTQSPTHLIKTRGQQVTLRCSPISGHKSVSWYQQVLGQGPQFIFQYYEKEERGRGNFPDRFSARQFPNYSSELNVNALLLGDSALYLCASSNRAGTGVEQYFGPGTRLTVT.